One sample yielded the 10 T cell receptor beta chains listed below, sequenced in a study of blood T cell repertoires in COVID-19. The method was immunoSEQ multiplex PCR; TCRdb's version includes in-frame clones alone and lacks a portion of them. The sample includes roughly 500,000 clones, approximately 83% seen only once; the top ten take 3% to 3.5%. The sequenced sample was peripheral blood. Receptors were obtained from a human donor in a cohort sampled during active COVID-19.

The genes are TRBV9 and TRBJ2-7; TRBD1 agrees at 8 bases. This CDR3 comprises 15 residues. Germline CDR1 reads SGDLS; CDR2 reads YYNGEE. J was trimmed by 1 base and V by 3 bases; bases with no gene match: 6. CDR3 amino acids: CASSAGTGRSYEQYF. As DNA, the CDR3 is TGTGCCAGCAGCGCGGGGACAGGCCGTTCCTACGAGCAGTACTTC.

The rearrangement links TRBV3-1 (or the pseudogene TRBV3-2) to TRBJ1-1; unclear D gene. The V gene's germline CDR1 is LGHDT and CDR2 YNNKEL (reference sequence). The V end was cut by 3 bases, the J end by 7 bases, with 9 bases between. This CDR3 region has 12 residues. As DNA, the CDR3 is TGTGCCAGCAGCCACAGAGGTCTTGAAGCTTTCTTT. Amino acid sequence: CASSHRGLEAFF.

The chain carries TRBV5-5 and TRBJ2-7; TRBD1 matches 10 bases. The CDR3 has 15 amino acids. V was clipped by 3 bases and J by 7 bases; unmatched bases: 10. CDR1 and CDR2 (germline): SGHKS, YYEKEE (reference sequence). Here the CDR3 DNA reads TGTGCCAGCAGCTGGGCCGGGACAGGGGAGGGAGAGCAGTACTTC. Its protein product is CASSWAGTGEGEQYF.

Comment on this clone: Other DNA sequences from this sample encode an identical CDR3 as well. The chain links TRBV5-4 to TRBJ2-3, with unresolved D. V lost 0 bases, J lost 3 bases, and 5 bases lay in between. There are 13 residues in the CDR3. Germline assignment: CDR1 SGHNT and CDR2 YYREEE (reference sequence). The CDR3 bases are TGTGCCAGCAGCTTGGCCGGGACAGATACGCAGTATTTT. Translation: CASSLAGTDTQYF.

The J gene is TRBJ1-1, the V gene TRBV10-3; 7 nucleotides align to TRBD1. Germline CDR1 is ENHRY and CDR2 is SYGVKD. J was trimmed by 6 bases and V by 4 bases; bases with no gene match: 5. This CDR3 region has 13 residues. For the CDR3, the DNA is TGTGCCATCAGTGGAACAGGGGAGGCTGAAGCTTTCTTT. Its protein is CAISGTGEAEAFF.

The gene calls are TRBV3-1 (or the pseudogene TRBV3-2) and TRBJ1-6, with D possibly being TRBD1 (6 bases). Germline V lookup: CDR1 LGHDT, CDR2 YNNKEL (reference sequence). V was clipped by 3 bases and J by 7 bases, with 13 bases between them. The CDR3 spans 15 residues. This CDR3 reads CASSHNRAGNSPLHF. The CDR3 nucleotides read TGTGCCAGCAGCCATAACAGGGCAGGGAATTCACCCCTCCACTTT.

This rearrangement joins TRBV4-3 to TRBJ1-5, with a possible D match to TRBD1 (5 bases). Germline CDR1 reads LGHNA; CDR2 reads YSLEER. The V gene lost 1 base and the J gene lost 7 bases, with 8 bases spanning the gap. The length of the CDR3 is 13 residues. As DNA, the CDR3 is TGCGCCAGCAGCCAAGGCCGGGGGCAGCCCCAGCATTTT. Translated: CASSQGRGQPQHF.

The chain links TRBV28 to TRBJ2-1; TRBD2 aligns across 13 bases. The CDR3 is made up of 16 amino acids. Trimming took 5 bases from V and 7 from J; bases not matched to a gene: 8. Germline CDR1 reads MDHEN; CDR2 reads SYDVKM. This CDR3 is CASSTELAGGGNEQFF. The CDR3 region has the DNA TGTGCCAGCAGTACCGAACTAGCGGGAGGGGGGAATGAGCAGTTCTTC. The full variable domain, completed using reference TRBV28 and TRBJ2-1, is DVKVTQSSRYLVKRTGEKVFLECVQDMDHENMFWYRQDPGLGLRLIYFSYDVKMKEKGDIPEGYSVSREKKERFSLILESASTNQTSMYLCASSTELAGGGNEQFFGPGTRLTVL.

In DNA form, the CDR3 reads TGTGCCAGCAGTTTTCACGGACTAGCGGGAGGGCCGGGCGCAGATACGCAGTATTTT. Residues: CASSFHGLAGGPGADTQYF. V gene TRBV6-2 or TRBV6-3 combines with J gene TRBJ2-3, with 15 bases identical to TRBD2. Germline CDR1 MNHEY, CDR2 SVGEGT. The CDR3 is 19 residues long. V lost 4 bases to trimming and J lost 4 bases; unmatched junction nucleotides: 12.

The V and J genes are TRBV7-2 and TRBJ2-7; D is possibly TRBD2 (6 bases). The CDR3 is 14 amino acids. Trimming stripped 4 bases from V and 2 bases from J, with 12 bases between. Germline assignment: CDR1 SGHTA and CDR2 FQGNSA. The CDR3 loop is CASSSPGGTYEQYF. The CDR3 DNA follows: TGTGCCAGCAGCTCCCCTGGCGGGACCTACGAGCAGTACTTC.